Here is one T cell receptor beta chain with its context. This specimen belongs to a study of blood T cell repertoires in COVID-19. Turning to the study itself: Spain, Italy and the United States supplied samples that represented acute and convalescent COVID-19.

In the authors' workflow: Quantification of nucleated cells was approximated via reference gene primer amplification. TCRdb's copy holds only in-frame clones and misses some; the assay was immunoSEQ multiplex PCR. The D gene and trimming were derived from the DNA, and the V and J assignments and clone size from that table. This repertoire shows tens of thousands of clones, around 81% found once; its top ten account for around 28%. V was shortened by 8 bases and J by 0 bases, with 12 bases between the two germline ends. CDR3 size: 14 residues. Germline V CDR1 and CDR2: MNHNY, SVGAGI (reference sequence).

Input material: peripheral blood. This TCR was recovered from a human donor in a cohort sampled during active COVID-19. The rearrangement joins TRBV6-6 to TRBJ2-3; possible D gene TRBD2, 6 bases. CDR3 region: CASCGGFSTDTQYF. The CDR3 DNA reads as TGTGCCAGCTGTGGGGGGTTTAGCACAGATACGCAGTATTTT.